Following are 15 T cell receptor beta chains from one sample sequenced in a study of siplizumab effects on memory and regulatory T cells. Sequencing was performed with immunoSEQ multiplex PCR; in TCRdb, only in-frame clones are kept and a portion is missing. The repertoire holds about 100,000 clones, over 90% seen once, with roughly 0.59% in the top ten. The sequenced sample was Tregs sorted from blood. Receptors were obtained from a human donor in good health.

This chain uses TRBV30 with TRBJ1-5, with TRBD1 identical over 10 bases. Germline CDR1 GTSNPN, CDR2 SVGIG (reference sequence). This CDR3 spans 13 amino acids. Losses at the gene ends were 1 base for V and 7 bases for J; bases not matched to a gene: 1. The CDR3 nucleotides read TGTGCCTGGAGTGGGACAGGGGGGCAGCCCCAGCATTTT. It codes for CAWSGTGGQPQHF. The full variable domain, with the rest looked up from reference TRBV30 and TRBJ1-5, is SQTIHQWPATLVQPVGSPLSLECTVEGTSNPNLYWYRQAAGRGLQLLFYSVGIGQISSEVPQNLSASRPQDRQFILSSKKLLLSDSGFYLCAWSGTGGQPQHFGDGTRLSIL.

The gene calls are TRBV30 and TRBJ1-4, with 7 bases identical to TRBD1. Germline CDR1 and CDR2: GTSNPN and SVGIG (reference sequence). The V segment lost 0 bases and the J segment 7 bases; nucleotides outside the gene matches: 5. The CDR3 covers 14 residues. DNA of the CDR3: TGTGCCTGGAGTGTAAAGGGGACAGCTGAAAAACTGTTTTTT. Translating gives CAWSVKGTAEKLFF. Full variable domain (missing parts from reference TRBV30 and TRBJ1-4): SQTIHQWPATLVQPVGSPLSLECTVEGTSNPNLYWYRQAAGRGLQLLFYSVGIGQISSEVPQNLSASRPQDRQFILSSKKLLLSDSGFYLCAWSVKGTAEKLFFGSGTQLSVL.

The chain has TRBV6-5 and TRBJ1-2, with 10 positions matching TRBD1. The V gene's germline CDR1 is MNHEY and CDR2 SVGAGI. V shed 4 bases and J 3 bases; nucleotides not matched to a gene: 8. The CDR3 runs 16 residues. CDR3 amino acids: CASSFGTGAGDYGYTF. DNA for the CDR3: TGTGCCAGCAGTTTCGGGACAGGGGCTGGCGACTATGGCTACACCTTC.

The rearrangement joins TRBV30 to TRBJ2-2, with 8 bases identical to TRBD1. The V and J ends lost 4 bases and 2 bases, in that order; junction bases with no gene match: 12. The CDR3 loop spans 17 amino acids. In germline, CDR1 is GTSNPN, CDR2 SVGIG (reference sequence). The CDR3 spells CAWTPRRGRRNTGELFF. CDR3 bases: TGTGCCTGGACTCCCCGCAGGGGGCGCAGAAACACCGGGGAGCTGTTTTTT. Supplemented by reference TRBV30 and TRBJ2-2, the full variable domain reads SQTIHQWPATLVQPVGSPLSLECTVEGTSNPNLYWYRQAAGRGLQLLFYSVGIGQISSEVPQNLSASRPQDRQFILSSKKLLLSDSGFYLCAWTPRRGRRNTGELFFGEGSRLTVL.

The chain carries TRBV11-2 and TRBJ2-3; 9 bases match TRBD1. Trimming removed 8 bases from V and 1 base from J; junction bases left unmatched: 10. Germline V gene sequence: CDR1 SGHAT, CDR2 FQNNGV. The CDR3 extends over 16 amino acids. The CDR3 here is CASGPYRGRGTDTQYF. In DNA form, the CDR3 reads TGTGCCAGCGGCCCCTACAGGGGGCGAGGCACAGATACGCAGTATTTT.

The rearrangement links TRBV18 to TRBJ2-5, with 7 bases matching TRBD1. V lost 3 bases and J lost 4; bases outside the gene matches: 8. CDR1 is KGHSH, CDR2 LQKENI, per germline. The CDR3 runs 15 residues. The CDR3 sequence is CASSPREGGAETQYF. The CDR3 region has the DNA TGTGCCAGCTCACCCCGGGAAGGGGGCGCAGAGACCCAGTACTTC.

The gene calls are TRBV9 and TRBJ1-2; D is undetermined. The length of the CDR3 is 15 residues. Germline V gene data show CDR1 as SGDLS and CDR2 as YYNGEE. The V end lost 3 bases, the J end lost 2 bases, and 14 bases lay between the germline ends. The CDR3, as DNA: TGTGCCAGCAGCGCCTCCCGCCGGATAAACTATGGCTACACCTTC. This sequence encodes CASSASRRINYGYTF.

In this sample, this clone turned up once. The J gene is TRBJ1-6, the V gene TRBV5-1, with D tentatively TRBD1 (5 bases). Germline V gene data show CDR1 as SGHRS and CDR2 as YFSETQ. The CDR3 is 14 residues long. V was cut by 0 bases and J by 7 bases, with 8 bases left in between. The CDR3 bases are TGCGCCAGCAGCTTGGGACAGAGAAATTCACCCCTCCACTTT. Translating it yields CASSLGQRNSPLHF.

In its sample, this clone was seen once. The chain uses TRBV5-1 and TRBJ1-1, with 10 nucleotides matching TRBD1. With V trimmed by 4 bases and J by 1 base, 13 bases remained unmatched. The CDR3 is 18 amino acids. From germline, CDR1 is SGHRS and CDR2 YFSETQ. CDR3 residues: CASSRGRGQGSRNTEAFF. CDR3 coding DNA: TGCGCCAGCAGCCGGGGGCGGGGACAGGGGAGTCGGAACACTGAAGCTTTCTTT.

The J gene is TRBJ2-5, the V gene TRBV2; D possibly matches TRBD1 or TRBD2 (6 bases each). The CDR3 contains 16 residues. V was pared by 2 bases and J by 5 bases, with 18 bases between. Per the germline V gene, CDR1 is SNHLY and CDR2 is FYNNEI. The CDR3 sequence: CASSERGDIQGETQYF. The CDR3 coding sequence is TGTGCCAGCAGTGAAAGGGGGGACATCCAGGGGGAGACCCAGTACTTC. Drawing the rest from reference TRBV2 and TRBJ2-5, the complete variable domain is EPEVTQTPSHQVTQMGQEVILRCVPISNHLYFYWYRQILGQKVEFLVSFYNNEISEKSEIFDDQFSVERPDGSNFTLKIRSTKLEDSAMYFCASSERGDIQGETQYFGPGTRLLVL.

This rearrangement joins TRBV7-2 to TRBJ1-2; TRBD1 matches 9 bases. The CDR3 has 15 residues. The germline V gene has CDR1 SGHTA and CDR2 FQGNSA. V shed 1 base and J 8 bases; nucleotides not matched to a gene: 8. As DNA, the CDR3 is TGTGCCAGCAGCTTAGTCGGGACAGGGTCCGGGGGCTACACCTTC. Encoded protein: CASSLVGTGSGGYTF.

The gene calls are TRBV5-1 and TRBJ2-5; the D gene is possibly TRBD2 (6 bases). Germline V CDR1 and CDR2: SGHRS, YFSETQ. Trimming took 4 bases from V and 4 from J, leaving 20 bases between them. The CDR3 loop spans 16 amino acids. This CDR3 is CASSQTLGGRVETQYF. The CDR3 DNA reads as TGCGCCAGCAGCCAGACTTTGGGGGGAAGGGTAGAGACCCAGTACTTC. The full variable domain, in which reference TRBV5-1 and TRBJ2-5 provide the parts outside the CDR3, is KAGVTQTPRYLIKTRGQQVTLSCSPISGHRSVSWYQQTPGQGLQFLFEYFSETQRNKGNFPGRFSGRQFSNSRSEMNVSTLELGDSALYLCASSQTLGGRVETQYFGPGTRLLVL.

The rearrangement uses TRBV5-4 and TRBJ2-1; D remains ambiguous. V shed 4 bases and J shed 8 bases, with 13 bases lying between them. This CDR3 has 13 residues. In germline, CDR1 is SGHNT, CDR2 YYREEE (reference sequence). CDR3 residues: CASSAPSVDEQFF. The CDR3 bases are TGTGCCAGCAGCGCCCCCTCTGTGGATGAGCAGTTCTTC.

The chain has TRBV25-1 and TRBJ1-1; D perhaps matches TRBD1 (5 bases). The V end was cut by 5 bases, the J end by 5 bases, with 18 bases between. Germline CDR1 is MGHDK and CDR2 is SYGVNS. The CDR3 has 15 amino acids. The CDR3 DNA follows: TGTGCCAGCAGTCAAACCCAGGGCCGTCGGACTGAAGCTTTCTTT. Translated: CASSQTQGRRTEAFF. The entire variable domain, with the rest obtained from reference TRBV25-1 and TRBJ1-1, is as follows: EADIYQTPRYLVIGTGKKITLECSQTMGHDKMYWYQQDPGMELHLIHYSYGVNSTEKGDLSSESTVSRIRTEHFPLTLESARPSHTSQYLCASSQTQGRRTEAFFGQGTRLTVV.

This clone was recorded only once. V usage is TRBV4-3 and J usage is TRBJ2-3; no clear D gene. This CDR3 has 16 residues. Germline V CDR1 and CDR2: LGHNA, YSLEER. Trimming shortened V by 4 bases and J by 4 bases, and 18 bases separated the two germline ends. CDR3 amino acids: CASSRDMTHGADTQYF. CDR3 in DNA: TGCGCCAGCAGCCGAGACATGACTCACGGCGCAGATACGCAGTATTTT.